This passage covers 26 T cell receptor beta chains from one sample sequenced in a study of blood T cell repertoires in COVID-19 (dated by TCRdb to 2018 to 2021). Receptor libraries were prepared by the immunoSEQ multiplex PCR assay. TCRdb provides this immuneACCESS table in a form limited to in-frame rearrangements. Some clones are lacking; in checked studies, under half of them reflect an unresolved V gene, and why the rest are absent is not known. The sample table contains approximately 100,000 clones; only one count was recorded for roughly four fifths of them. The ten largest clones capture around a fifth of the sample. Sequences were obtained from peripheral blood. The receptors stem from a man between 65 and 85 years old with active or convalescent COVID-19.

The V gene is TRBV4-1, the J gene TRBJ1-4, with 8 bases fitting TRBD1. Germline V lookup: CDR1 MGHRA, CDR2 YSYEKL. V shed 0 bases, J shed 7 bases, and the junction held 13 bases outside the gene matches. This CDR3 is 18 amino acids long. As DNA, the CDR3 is TGCGCCAGCAGCCAAGATCTTGGACAGGGATTGGGGGGTGAAAAACTGTTTTTT. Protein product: CASSQDLGQGLGGEKLFF.

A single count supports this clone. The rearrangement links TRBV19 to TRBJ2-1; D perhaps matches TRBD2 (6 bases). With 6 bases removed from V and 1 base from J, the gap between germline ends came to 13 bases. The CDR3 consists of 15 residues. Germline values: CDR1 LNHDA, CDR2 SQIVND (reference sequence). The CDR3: CASRVAVTSYNEQFF. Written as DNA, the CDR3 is TGTGCCAGTAGGGTAGCGGTAACTTCCTACAATGAGCAGTTCTTC.

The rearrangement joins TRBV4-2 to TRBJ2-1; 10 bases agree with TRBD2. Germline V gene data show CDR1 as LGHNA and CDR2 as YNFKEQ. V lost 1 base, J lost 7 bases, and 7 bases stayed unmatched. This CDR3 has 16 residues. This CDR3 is CASSQGPSGSSNEQFF. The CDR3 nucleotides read TGTGCCAGCAGCCAAGGGCCTAGCGGGAGTAGTAATGAGCAGTTCTTC.

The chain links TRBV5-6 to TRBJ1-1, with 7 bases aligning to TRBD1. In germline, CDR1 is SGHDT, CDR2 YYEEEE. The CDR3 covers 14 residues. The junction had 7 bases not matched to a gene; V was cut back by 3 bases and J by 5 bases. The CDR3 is CASSWRTGRTEAFF. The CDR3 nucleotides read TGTGCCAGCAGCTGGAGGACAGGTCGAACTGAAGCTTTCTTT.

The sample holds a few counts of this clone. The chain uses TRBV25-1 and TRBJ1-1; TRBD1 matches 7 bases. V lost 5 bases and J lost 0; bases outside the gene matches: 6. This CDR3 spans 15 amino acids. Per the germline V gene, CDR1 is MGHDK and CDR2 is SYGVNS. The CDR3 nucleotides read TGTGCCAGCAGTCCGCCGACAGGGTTGAACACTGAAGCTTTCTTT. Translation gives CASSPPTGLNTEAFF.

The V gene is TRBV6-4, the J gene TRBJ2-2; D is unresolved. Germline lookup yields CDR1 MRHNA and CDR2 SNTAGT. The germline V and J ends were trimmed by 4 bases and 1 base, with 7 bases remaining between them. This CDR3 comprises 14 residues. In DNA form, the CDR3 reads TGTGCCAGCAGTGGCGAAAGGAACACCGGGGAGCTGTTTTTT. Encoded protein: CASSGERNTGELFF.

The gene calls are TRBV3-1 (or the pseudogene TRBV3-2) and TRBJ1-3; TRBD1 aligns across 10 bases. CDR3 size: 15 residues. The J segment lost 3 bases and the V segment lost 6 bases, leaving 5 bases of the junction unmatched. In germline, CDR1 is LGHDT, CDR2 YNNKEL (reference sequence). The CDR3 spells CASRRQGANGNTIYF. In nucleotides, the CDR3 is TGTGCCAGCAGACGACAGGGGGCTAATGGAAACACCATATATTTT.

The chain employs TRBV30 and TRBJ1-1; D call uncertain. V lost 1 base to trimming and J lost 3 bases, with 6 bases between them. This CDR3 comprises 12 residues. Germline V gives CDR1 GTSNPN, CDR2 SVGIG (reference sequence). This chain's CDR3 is CAWSGRDTEAFF. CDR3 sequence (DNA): TGTGCCTGGAGTGGGCGGGACACTGAAGCTTTCTTT.

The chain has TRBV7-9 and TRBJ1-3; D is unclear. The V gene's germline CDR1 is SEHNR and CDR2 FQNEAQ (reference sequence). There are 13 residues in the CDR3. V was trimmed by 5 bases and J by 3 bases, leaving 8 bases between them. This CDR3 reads CASSPRYGNTIYF. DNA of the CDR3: TGTGCCAGCAGCCCCAGATATGGAAACACCATATATTTT.

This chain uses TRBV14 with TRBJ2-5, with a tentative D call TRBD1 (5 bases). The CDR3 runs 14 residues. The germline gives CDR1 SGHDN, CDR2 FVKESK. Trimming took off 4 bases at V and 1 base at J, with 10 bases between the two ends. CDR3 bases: TGTGCCAGCAGCCCCTTCAGGGTCCAAGAGACCCAGTACTTC. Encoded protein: CASSPFRVQETQYF.

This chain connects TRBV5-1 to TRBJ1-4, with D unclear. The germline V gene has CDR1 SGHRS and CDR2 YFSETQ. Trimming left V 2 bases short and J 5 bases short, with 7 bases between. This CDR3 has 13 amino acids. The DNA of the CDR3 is TGCGCCAGCAGCTTCGGAGGGAATGAAAAACTGTTTTTT. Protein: CASSFGGNEKLFF.

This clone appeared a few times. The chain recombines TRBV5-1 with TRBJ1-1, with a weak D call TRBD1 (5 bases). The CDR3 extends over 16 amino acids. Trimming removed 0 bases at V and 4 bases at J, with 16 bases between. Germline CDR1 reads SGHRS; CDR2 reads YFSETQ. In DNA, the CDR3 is TGCGCCAGCAGCTTGGATGGTAATTGGGGCGGCACTGAAGCTTTCTTT. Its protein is CASSLDGNWGGTEAFF.

CDR3 bases: TGTGCCATCAGGGGGCATGATTCACCCCTCCACTTT. It specifies CAIRGHDSPLHF. V usage is TRBV10-3 and J usage is TRBJ1-6; maybe TRBD1 (5 bases). The germline V gene encodes CDR1 ENHRY and CDR2 SYGVKD. The CDR3 extends over 12 amino acids. V was shortened by 6 bases and J by 8 bases, with 8 bases between the two germline ends.

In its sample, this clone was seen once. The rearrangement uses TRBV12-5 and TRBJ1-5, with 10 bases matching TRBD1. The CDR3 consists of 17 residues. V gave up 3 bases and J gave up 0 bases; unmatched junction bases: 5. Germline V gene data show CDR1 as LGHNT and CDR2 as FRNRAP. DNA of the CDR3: TGTGCTAGTGGTTTCGACAGGGGGCATGATAGCAATCAGCCCCAGCATTTT. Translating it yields CASGFDRGHDSNQPQHF.

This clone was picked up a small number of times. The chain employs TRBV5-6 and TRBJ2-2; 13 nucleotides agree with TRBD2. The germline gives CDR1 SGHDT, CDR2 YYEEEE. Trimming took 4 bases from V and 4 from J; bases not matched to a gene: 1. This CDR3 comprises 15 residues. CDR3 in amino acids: CASSRTSGSTGELFF. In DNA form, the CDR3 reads TGTGCCAGCAGCCGGACTAGCGGGAGCACCGGGGAGCTGTTTTTT.

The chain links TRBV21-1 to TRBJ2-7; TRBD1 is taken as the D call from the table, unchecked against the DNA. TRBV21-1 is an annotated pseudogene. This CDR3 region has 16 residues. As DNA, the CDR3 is TGTGCCAGCAGCGCCCAACCCGGGACAGGGGATTACGAGCAGTACTTC. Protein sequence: CASSAQPGTGDYEQYF.

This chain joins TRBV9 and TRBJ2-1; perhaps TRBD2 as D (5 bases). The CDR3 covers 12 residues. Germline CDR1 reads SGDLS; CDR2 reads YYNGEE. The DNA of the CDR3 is TGTGCGACGGGAAGGTCCTACAATGAGCAGTTCTTC. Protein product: CATGRSYNEQFF.

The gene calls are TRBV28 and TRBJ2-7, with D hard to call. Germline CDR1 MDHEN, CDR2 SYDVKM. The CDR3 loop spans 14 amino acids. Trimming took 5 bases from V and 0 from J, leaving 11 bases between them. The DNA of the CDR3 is TGTGCCAGCAGTCGACATCATAGCTCCTACGAGCAGTACTTC. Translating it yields CASSRHHSSYEQYF.

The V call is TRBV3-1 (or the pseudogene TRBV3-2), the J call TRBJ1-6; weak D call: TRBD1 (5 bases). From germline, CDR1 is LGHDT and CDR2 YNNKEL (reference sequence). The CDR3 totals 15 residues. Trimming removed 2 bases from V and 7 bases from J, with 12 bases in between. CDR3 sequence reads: CASSQTGFYNSPLHF. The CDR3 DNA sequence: TGTGCCAGCAGCCAAACAGGCTTCTACAATTCACCCCTCCACTTT.

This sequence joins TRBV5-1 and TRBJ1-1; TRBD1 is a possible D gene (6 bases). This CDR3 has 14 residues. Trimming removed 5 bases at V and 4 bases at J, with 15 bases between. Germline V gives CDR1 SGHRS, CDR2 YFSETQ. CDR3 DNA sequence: TGCGCCAGCAGTCTATGGCAGGGGCCCACTGAAGCTTTCTTT. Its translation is CASSLWQGPTEAFF.

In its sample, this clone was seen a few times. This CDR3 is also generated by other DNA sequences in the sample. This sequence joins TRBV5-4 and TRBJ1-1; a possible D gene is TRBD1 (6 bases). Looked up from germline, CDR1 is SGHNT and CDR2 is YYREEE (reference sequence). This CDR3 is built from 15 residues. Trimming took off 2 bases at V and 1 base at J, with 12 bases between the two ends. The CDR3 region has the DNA TGTGCCAGCAGCTTACAGGGTTTAGGGAACACTGAAGCTTTCTTT. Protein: CASSLQGLGNTEAFF.

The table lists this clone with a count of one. DNA for the CDR3: TGCGCCAGCAGTCTAAGGGGAGGAAACACCATATATTTT. Residues: CASSLRGGNTIYF. This chain uses TRBV23-1 with TRBJ1-3; maybe TRBD1 (5 bases). TRBV23-1 is identified as an open reading frame with a role that is uncertain. This CDR3 has 13 amino acids. Trimming removed 4 bases from V and 4 bases from J, with 8 bases in between.

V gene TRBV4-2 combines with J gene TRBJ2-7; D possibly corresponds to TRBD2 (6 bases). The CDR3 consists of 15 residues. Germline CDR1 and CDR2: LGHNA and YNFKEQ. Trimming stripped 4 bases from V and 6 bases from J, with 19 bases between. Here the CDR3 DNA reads TGTGCCAGCAGCCTCTCCGGGACTCCCTCTGTCGAGCAGTACTTC. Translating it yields CASSLSGTPSVEQYF.

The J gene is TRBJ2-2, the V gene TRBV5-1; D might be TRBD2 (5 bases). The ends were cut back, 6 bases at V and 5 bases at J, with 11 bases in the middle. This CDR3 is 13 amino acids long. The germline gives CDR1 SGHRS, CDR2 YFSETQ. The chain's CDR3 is CASTGERTGELFF. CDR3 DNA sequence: TGCGCCAGCACCGGGGAAAGGACCGGGGAGCTGTTTTTT.

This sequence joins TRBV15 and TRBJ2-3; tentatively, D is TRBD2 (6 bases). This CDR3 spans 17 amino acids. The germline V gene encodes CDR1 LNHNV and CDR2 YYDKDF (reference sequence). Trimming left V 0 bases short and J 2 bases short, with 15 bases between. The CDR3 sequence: CATSREGVGSLTDTQYF. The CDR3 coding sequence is TGTGCCACCAGCAGAGAGGGTGTCGGGAGCCTCACAGATACGCAGTATTTT.

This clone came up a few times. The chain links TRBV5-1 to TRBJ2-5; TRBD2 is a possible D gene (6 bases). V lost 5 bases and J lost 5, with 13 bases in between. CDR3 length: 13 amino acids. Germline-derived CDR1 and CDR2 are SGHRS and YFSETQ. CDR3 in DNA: TGCGCCAGCAGTCGCGGGGCCTGGGAGACCCAGTACTTC. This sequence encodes CASSRGAWETQYF.